What follows are 5 T cell receptor beta chains derived from one specimen sequenced in a study of cytomegalovirus exposure and HLA in healthy donors. Generated by immunoSEQ multiplex PCR, the TCRdb table keeps only in-frame clones and is missing some. The sample shows 100,000 to 150,000 clones, about 87% of them seen only once. Sequenced input: PBMCs. Receptor source: a woman aged 18-30 years in good health and CMV-seronegative.

The chain is built from TRBV7-2 and TRBJ2-1; the match to TRBD2 covers 10 bases. The V segment lost 5 bases and the J segment 3 bases; nucleotides outside the gene matches: 13. This CDR3 is 18 amino acids long. Germline values: CDR1 SGHTA, CDR2 FQGNSA. The CDR3 sequence: CASSPQGAGGSVYNEQFF. CDR3 sequence (DNA): TGTGCCAGCAGCCCCCAAGGAGCGGGAGGGTCGGTCTACAATGAGCAGTTCTTC.

CDR3 sequence reads: CASSALDRANEKLFF. DNA of the CDR3: TGTGCCAGCAGTGCCCTAGACAGGGCTAATGAAAAACTGTTTTTT. The rearrangement joins TRBV6-1 to TRBJ1-4, with 7 bases that match TRBD1. CDR3 size: 15 residues. CDR1 MNHNS and CDR2 SASEGT come from the germline V gene. The V and J ends lost 4 bases and 3 bases, in that order; junction bases with no gene match: 5.

This rearrangement joins TRBV19 to TRBJ1-2; D is possibly TRBD1 (5 bases). Germline CDR1 and CDR2: LNHDA and SQIVND (reference sequence). Deletions cut 3 bases from V and 2 bases from J, with 10 bases between. CDR3 size: 14 residues. CDR3 sequence reads: CASSILQVNYGYTF. CDR3 coding DNA: TGTGCCAGTAGTATCCTACAGGTGAACTATGGCTACACCTTC.

This chain joins TRBV2 and TRBJ2-1; D unclear. The length of the CDR3 is 11 residues. Trimming removed 2 bases from V and 10 bases from J, with 6 bases in between. Germline values: CDR1 SNHLY, CDR2 FYNNEI. As DNA, the CDR3 is TGTGCCAGCAGTGAATGGCAAGAGCAGTTCTTC. Amino acids: CASSEWQEQFF.

This chain connects TRBV7-3 to TRBJ2-5; no clear D gene. Germline CDR1 reads SGHTA; CDR2 reads FQGTGA. V gave up 2 bases and J gave up 1 base, with 11 bases separating them. CDR3 length equals 15 residues. The CDR3 reads CASSLSTSGQETQYF. The CDR3 DNA is TGTGCCAGCAGCTTATCTACGTCGGGCCAAGAGACCCAGTACTTC.